This TCR beta chain was documented in a study of T cell repertoires in cytomegalovirus infection. Study-level information: Use of recently identified HLA-C-restricted and well-studied HLA-B-restricted CMV epitopes was part of the study. Public TCR beta signatures provided an indication of both CMV infection and a matching HLA type. Overall study findings and caveats: CMV carriers with the relevant HLA were identified by cumulative public TCR beta family frequency. Clonotypes of TCR beta that were HLA-C-restricted and CMV-specific dominated the ex vivo response.

TCRdb analysed the reads with MiXCR anew, one entry per CDR3 protein. The sample includes about 350,000 distinct CDR3 sequences, roughly 36% seen only once; the top ten take approximately 13%. Remarks on this clonotype: Its antigen is not known.

Looked up from germline, CDR1 is DFQATT and CDR2 is SNEGSKA (reference sequence). The ends lost 1 base at V and 2 bases at J; junction bases unmatched: 11. This CDR3 is built from 18 residues. This TCR was sampled from a human donor in good health (CMV status not recorded). Some clones in this sample may be carry-over from other donors' samples. The specimen was cultured PBMCs, collected from culture after CMV antigen stimulation. The J gene is TRBJ1-4, the V gene TRBV20-1; 9 bases agree with TRBD1. The CDR3 reads CSARGFETGGQTNEKLFF. CDR3 bases: TGCAGTGCTAGAGGGTTTGAGACAGGGGGTCAGACTAATGAAAAACTGTTTTTT.